This entry lists 10 T cell receptor beta chains sequenced from one sample in a study of human T cells and chemical hapten exposure. This sample's time point: pre-sensitization, week 0. Treatment in this sample: therapeutic diphenylcyclopropenone sensitization with weekly scalp DPC. Blood, whole and unfractionated, served as the source for total RNA extraction. Each CDR3 protein gets one entry after TCRdb re-called the RACE reads with MiXCR. The sample yields approximately 52,000 distinct CDR3 sequences, 8.5% to 10% seen once. The specimen comprised whole blood, sampled in connection with sensitization to the hapten diphenylcyclopropenone (DPC). The receptors stem from a woman in her thirties with alopecia areata. Some clones in this sample may be carry-over from other donors' samples.

This clonotype has more than one count but fewer than ten. The genes are TRBV5-6 and TRBJ1-1, with D perhaps matching TRBD1 (6 bases). The CDR3 sequence is 16 residues long. The V end lost 1 base, the J end lost 2 bases, and 15 bases lay between the germline ends. Germline V lookup: CDR1 SGHDT, CDR2 YYEEEE. The CDR3 nucleotides read TGTGCCAGCAGCTTGTGGATCGACAGGATAAACACTGAAGCTTTCTTT. It codes for CASSLWIDRINTEAFF.

This clonotype was picked up many times. J is TRBJ2-7 and V is TRBV7-2; D gene ambiguous. Trimming pared 4 bases from V and 4 bases from J, leaving 23 bases between. CDR1 SGHTA and CDR2 FQGNSA come from the germline V gene. The CDR3 length is 17 residues. This CDR3 is CASSSRSVSGLGYEQYF. Here the CDR3 DNA reads TGTGCCAGCAGCTCTCGAAGTGTGTCGGGTCTGGGGTACGAGCAGTACTTC.

This clonotype showed up many times. The genes are TRBV29-1 and TRBJ2-4, with 8 nucleotides matching TRBD1. The CDR3 covers 15 residues. The germline gives CDR1 SQVTM, CDR2 ANQGSEA. V was clipped by 4 bases and J by 2 bases; unmatched bases: 7. CDR3 sequence reads: CSVGQGKGSKNIQYF. Here the CDR3 DNA reads TGCAGCGTTGGACAGGGGAAGGGGTCCAAAAACATTCAGTACTTC.

This CDR3 is CAISESRDRGAEAFF. The CDR3 DNA sequence: TGTGCCATCAGTGAGTCTAGGGACAGGGGCGCTGAAGCTTTCTTT. V and J are TRBV10-3 and TRBJ1-1; 10 bases are a match to TRBD1. The CDR3 is 15 residues long. The V gene end was trimmed by 0 bases and the J gene end by 6 bases; junction bases not matched to a gene: 4. Looked up from germline, CDR1 is ENHRY and CDR2 is SYGVKD.

The V call is TRBV7-2, the J call TRBJ2-1, with 8 nucleotides matching TRBD2. After removal of 6 bases from V and 3 bases from J, the junction contained 7 bases not matched to a gene. The CDR3 length is 15 residues. The germline CDR1 and CDR2 sequences are SGHTA and FQGNSA. The CDR3 protein is CASSSAGVGYNEQFF. The CDR3 DNA is TGTGCCAGCAGTTCAGCGGGGGTAGGCTACAATGAGCAGTTCTTC.

This clonotype has a single count. The chain joins TRBV20-1 to TRBJ2-7; tentative D call: TRBD2 (6 bases). Germline lookup yields CDR1 DFQATT and CDR2 SNEGSKA (reference sequence). V was cut by 5 bases and J by 3 bases, with 14 bases left in between. The CDR3 sequence is 13 residues long. The CDR3 DNA is TGCAGTGCTCGAATAACGGGAGTCTACGAGCAGTACTTC. This encodes CSARITGVYEQYF.

This clonotype was observed a handful of times. This chain links TRBV3-1 with TRBJ1-5, with 7 nucleotides matching TRBD1. Germline CDR1 is LGHDT and CDR2 is YNNKEL (reference sequence). With V trimmed by 5 bases and J by 6 bases, 7 bases remained unmatched. The CDR3 covers 14 residues. This CDR3 is CASSFSGGGQPQHF. CDR3 DNA sequence: TGTGCCAGCAGCTTTTCAGGGGGTGGTCAGCCCCAGCATTTT.

Details on this clonotype: The junction departs from germline at one end; a sequencing error may be responsible. The chain links TRBV11-2 to TRBJ1-2, with D possibly being TRBD1 (6 bases). The CDR3 extends over 12 amino acids. Per the germline V gene, CDR1 is SGHAT and CDR2 is FQNNGV. The CDR3 is CASGGSPAGDTF. The CDR3 DNA is TGTGCCAGCGGGGGCAGCCCCGCTGGCGACACCTTC.

The CDR3 coding sequence is TGTGCCAGCAGCCCCTGGACAGGGCCCCTAGATACGCAGTATTTT. Its protein is CASSPWTGPLDTQYF. The rearrangement uses TRBV7-8 and TRBJ2-3; 8 nucleotides agree with TRBD1. The CDR3 is made up of 15 amino acids. Trimming cost V 5 bases and J 5 bases; bases outside gene matches: 9. Per the germline V gene, CDR1 is SGHVS and CDR2 is FQNEAQ.

The sample holds a few counts of this clonotype. The V gene is TRBV30, the J gene TRBJ2-1; D remains unclear. This CDR3 is 11 amino acids long. The germline V gene encodes CDR1 GTSNPN and CDR2 SVGIG (reference sequence). Trimming shortened V by 3 bases and J by 9 bases, and 9 bases separated the two germline ends. The CDR3 sequence: CAWRALVEQFF. The CDR3, as DNA: TGTGCCTGGAGGGCGTTGGTTGAGCAGTTCTTC.